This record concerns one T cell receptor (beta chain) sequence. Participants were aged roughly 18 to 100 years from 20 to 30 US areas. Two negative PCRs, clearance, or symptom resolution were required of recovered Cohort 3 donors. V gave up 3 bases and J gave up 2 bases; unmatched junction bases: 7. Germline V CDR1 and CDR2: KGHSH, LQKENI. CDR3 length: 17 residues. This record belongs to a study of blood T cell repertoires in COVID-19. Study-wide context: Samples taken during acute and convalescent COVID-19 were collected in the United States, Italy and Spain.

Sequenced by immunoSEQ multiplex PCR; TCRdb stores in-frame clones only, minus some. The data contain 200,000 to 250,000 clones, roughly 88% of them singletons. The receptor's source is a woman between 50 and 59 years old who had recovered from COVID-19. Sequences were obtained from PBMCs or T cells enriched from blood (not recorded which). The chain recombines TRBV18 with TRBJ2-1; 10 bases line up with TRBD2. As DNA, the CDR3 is TGTGCCAGCTCACCCCCGGGACTAGCGAAAACCTACAATGAGCAGTTCTTC. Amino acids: CASSPPGLAKTYNEQFF.